These 10 T cell receptor beta chains came from one sample sequenced in a study of beta chain features in type 1 diabetes. Reverse transcription of all isolated RNA meant that expressed TCRB transcripts were sequenced. The table came from immunoSEQ multiplex PCR; TCRdb's copy has only in-frame clones and leaves some out. Here the sample spans under 300,000 clones, under 8.5% being singletons. The sample comprised central memory CD4+ T cells from blood. These receptors came from a woman under 30 in good health.

This chain links TRBV19 with TRBJ1-1, with D tentatively TRBD1 (5 bases). V lost 7 bases to trimming and J lost 5 bases, with 14 bases between them. The germline gives CDR1 LNHDA, CDR2 SQIVND (reference sequence). This CDR3 has 13 amino acids. The DNA for the CDR3 is TGTGCCAGTACCCGGACAAAGGGGACTGAAGCTTTCTTT. It specifies CASTRTKGTEAFF.

This clone has more than one count but fewer than ten. This sequence joins TRBV9 and TRBJ2-1; possible D gene TRBD1, 5 bases. CDR3 length: 14 amino acids. The germline CDR1 and CDR2 sequences are SGDLS and YYNGEE. The V and J ends lost 4 bases and 8 bases respectively, with 16 bases between them. CDR3 loop: CASSSRRGWDEQFF. The CDR3 DNA sequence: TGTGCCAGCAGCTCGCGTAGGGGTTGGGATGAGCAGTTCTTC. Together with reference TRBV9 and TRBJ2-1, the CDR3 gives the full variable domain: DSGVTQTPKHLITATGQRVTLRCSPRSGDLSVYWYQQSLDQGLQFLIQYYNGEERAKGNILERFSAQQFPDLHSELNLSSLELGDSALYFCASSSRRGWDEQFFGPGTRLTVL.

This clone occurred a few times. This chain joins TRBV15 and TRBJ2-1, with D unclear. The CDR3 runs 13 residues. Germline V gene lookup returns CDR1 LNHNV and CDR2 YYDKDF (reference sequence). Trimming shortened V by 1 base and J by 8 bases, and 9 bases separated the two germline ends. CDR3 region: CATSRGADDEQFF. For the CDR3, the DNA is TGTGCCACCAGCAGAGGGGCGGATGATGAGCAGTTCTTC.

Within the sample, this clone is medium-sized. This sequence joins TRBV23-1 and TRBJ2-4; D assignment may be TRBD1 or TRBD2 (5 bases each). TRBV23-1 is an ORF for which the function is uncertain. V shed 6 bases and J shed 0 bases, with 18 bases lying between them. The CDR3 is 17 amino acids. CDR3 region: CASSRARDDVAKNIQYF. CDR3 nucleotides: TGCGCCAGCAGCCGAGCCCGGGACGATGTAGCCAAAAACATTCAGTACTTC.

The V call is TRBV19, the J call TRBJ2-1, with 13 bases fitting TRBD2. The CDR3 contains 16 residues. Germline-derived CDR1 and CDR2 are LNHDA and SQIVND (reference sequence). Unmatched junction bases numbered 12, after V lost 10 bases and J lost 6 bases. The CDR3 spells CATGTGGLAGFNEQFF. For the CDR3, the DNA is TGTGCCACCGGGACAGGGGGACTAGCGGGATTCAATGAGCAGTTCTTC.

The table lists this clone with a few counts. V is TRBV11-2 and J is TRBJ1-2; TRBD1 is a possible D gene (5 bases). CDR3 length: 13 amino acids. Germline V gene lookup returns CDR1 SGHAT and CDR2 FQNNGV. V gave up 3 bases and J gave up 4 bases, with 9 bases separating them. As DNA, the CDR3 is TGTGCCAGCAGCTTCGACAGAGGCTATGGCTACACCTTC. Its protein product is CASSFDRGYGYTF.

The table lists this clone with a few counts. The rearrangement uses TRBV6-6 and TRBJ2-6, with D hard to call. The CDR3 contains 15 residues. Trimming pared 4 bases from V and 7 bases from J, leaving 14 bases between. Germline CDR1 reads MNHNY; CDR2 reads SVGAGI (reference sequence). CDR3 protein: CASSLMTVGANVLTF. The DNA of the CDR3 is TGTGCCAGCAGTTTAATGACCGTTGGTGCCAACGTCCTGACTTTC.

This clone came up many times. The CDR3 here is CAISESRTSYEQYF. For the CDR3, the DNA is TGTGCCATCAGTGAGTCCCGGACGTCCTACGAGCAGTACTTC. This chain joins TRBV10-3 and TRBJ2-7; no clear D. From germline, CDR1 is ENHRY and CDR2 SYGVKD. The CDR3 is 14 residues long. Trimming stripped 0 bases from V and 1 base from J, with 7 bases between.

This clone was seen more than once but under ten times. Other DNA variants within this sample encode the same CDR3. This chain joins TRBV7-2 and TRBJ2-5; 8 bases are shared with TRBD1. This CDR3 comprises 14 residues. V trimming: 0 bases; J trimming: 4 bases; junction bases outside the gene matches: 1. Looked up from germline, CDR1 is SGHTA and CDR2 is FQGNSA. For the CDR3, the DNA is TGTGCCAGCAGCTTAGCAGGACAGGGAGAGACCCAGTACTTC. It translates to CASSLAGQGETQYF.

This clone was detected only a few times. The V and J genes are TRBV29-1 and TRBJ2-7; TRBD1 might be the D (6 bases). The CDR3 is 14 residues long. Germline CDR1 reads SQVTM; CDR2 reads ANQGSEA. V was clipped by 7 bases and J by 1 base, with 17 bases between them. The CDR3 sequence: CSARGQIHSYEQYF. As DNA, the CDR3 is TGCAGCGCCCGCGGACAGATTCATTCCTACGAGCAGTACTTC.